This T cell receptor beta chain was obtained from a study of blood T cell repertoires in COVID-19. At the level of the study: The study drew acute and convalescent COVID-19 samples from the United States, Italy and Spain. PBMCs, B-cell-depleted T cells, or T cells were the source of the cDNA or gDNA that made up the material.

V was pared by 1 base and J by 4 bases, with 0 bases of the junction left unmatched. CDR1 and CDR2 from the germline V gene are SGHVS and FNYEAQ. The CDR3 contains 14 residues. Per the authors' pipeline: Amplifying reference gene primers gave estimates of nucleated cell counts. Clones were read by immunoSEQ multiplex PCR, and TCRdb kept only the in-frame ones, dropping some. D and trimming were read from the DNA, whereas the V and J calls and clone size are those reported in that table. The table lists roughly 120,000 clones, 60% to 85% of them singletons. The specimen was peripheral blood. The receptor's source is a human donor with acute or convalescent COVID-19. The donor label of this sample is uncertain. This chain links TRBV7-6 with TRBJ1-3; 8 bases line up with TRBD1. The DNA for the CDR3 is TGTGCCAGCAGCTTAGGGACAGGGGGAAACACCATATATTTT. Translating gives CASSLGTGGNTIYF.